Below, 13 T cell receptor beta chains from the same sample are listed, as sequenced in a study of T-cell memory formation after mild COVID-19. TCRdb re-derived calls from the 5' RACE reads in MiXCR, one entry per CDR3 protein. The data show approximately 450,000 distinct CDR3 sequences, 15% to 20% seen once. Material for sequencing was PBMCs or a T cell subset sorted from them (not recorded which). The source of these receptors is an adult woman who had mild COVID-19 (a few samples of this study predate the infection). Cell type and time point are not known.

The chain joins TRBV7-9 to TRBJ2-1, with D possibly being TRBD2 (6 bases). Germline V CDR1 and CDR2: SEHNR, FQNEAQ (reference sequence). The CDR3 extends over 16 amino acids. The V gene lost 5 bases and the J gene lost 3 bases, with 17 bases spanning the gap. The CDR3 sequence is CASSLRESANYNEQFF. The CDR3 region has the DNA TGTGCCAGCAGCCTTCGGGAGTCGGCTAACTACAATGAGCAGTTCTTC.

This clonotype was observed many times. The CDR3 DNA reads as TGTGCCAGCAGCTCCTACACCTACGAGCAGTACTTC. Its protein is CASSSYTYEQYF. V usage is TRBV7-9 and J usage is TRBJ2-7; D remains ambiguous. The V and J ends lost 4 bases and 2 bases respectively, with 6 bases between them. Per the germline V gene, CDR1 is SEHNR and CDR2 is FQNEAQ (reference sequence). The CDR3 spans 12 residues.

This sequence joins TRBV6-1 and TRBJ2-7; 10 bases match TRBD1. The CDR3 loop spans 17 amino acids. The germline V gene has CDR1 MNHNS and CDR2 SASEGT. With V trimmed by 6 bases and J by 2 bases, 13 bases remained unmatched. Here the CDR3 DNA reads TGTGCCAGCAGCAACATACCGGGACAGGGGTTCCCCTACGAGCAGTACTTC. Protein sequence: CASSNIPGQGFPYEQYF.

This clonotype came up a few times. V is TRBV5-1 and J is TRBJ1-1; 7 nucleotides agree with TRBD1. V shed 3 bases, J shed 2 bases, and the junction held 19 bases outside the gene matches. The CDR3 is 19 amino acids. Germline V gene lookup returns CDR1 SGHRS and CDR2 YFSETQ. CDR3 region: CASSSTGLPPRGANTEAFF. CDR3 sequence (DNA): TGCGCCAGCAGCTCGACAGGGTTGCCGCCACGTGGGGCAAACACTGAAGCTTTCTTT. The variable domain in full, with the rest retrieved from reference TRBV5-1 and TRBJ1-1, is KAGVTQTPRYLIKTRGQQVTLSCSPISGHRSVSWYQQTPGQGLQFLFEYFSETQRNKGNFPGRFSGRQFSNSRSEMNVSTLELGDSALYLCASSSTGLPPRGANTEAFFGQGTRLTVV.

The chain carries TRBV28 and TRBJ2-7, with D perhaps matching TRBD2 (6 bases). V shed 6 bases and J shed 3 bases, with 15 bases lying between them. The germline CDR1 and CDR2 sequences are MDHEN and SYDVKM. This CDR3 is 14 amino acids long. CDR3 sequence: CASSLQEGFYEQYF. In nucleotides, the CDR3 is TGTGCCAGCAGCCTCCAGGAGGGTTTCTACGAGCAGTACTTC. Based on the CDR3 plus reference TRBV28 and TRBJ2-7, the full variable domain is DVKVTQSSRYLVKRTGEKVFLECVQDMDHENMFWYRQDPGLGLRLIYFSYDVKMKEKGDIPEGYSVSREKKERFSLILESASTNQTSMYLCASSLQEGFYEQYFGPGTRLTVT.

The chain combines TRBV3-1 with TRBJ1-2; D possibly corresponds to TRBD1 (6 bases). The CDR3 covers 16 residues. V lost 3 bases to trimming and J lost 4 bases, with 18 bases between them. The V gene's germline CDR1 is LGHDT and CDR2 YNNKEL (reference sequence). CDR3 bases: TGTGCCAGCAGCCAGAATGCAGCGACAGGCACCTATGGCTACACCTTC. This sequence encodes CASSQNAATGTYGYTF.

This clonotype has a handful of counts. CDR3 nucleotide sequence: TGTGCCAGCAGCCACGGCCCCGGGGCCCCCAATGAGCAGTTCTTC. Encoded protein: CASSHGPGAPNEQFF. V gene TRBV11-2 combines with J gene TRBJ2-1; D may match TRBD1 or TRBD2 (5 bases each). CDR1 is SGHAT and CDR2 is FQNNGV in the germline V gene. The CDR3 is 15 amino acids. Between the trimmed V and J ends, which lost 5 bases and 6 bases, there was a span of 17 bases.

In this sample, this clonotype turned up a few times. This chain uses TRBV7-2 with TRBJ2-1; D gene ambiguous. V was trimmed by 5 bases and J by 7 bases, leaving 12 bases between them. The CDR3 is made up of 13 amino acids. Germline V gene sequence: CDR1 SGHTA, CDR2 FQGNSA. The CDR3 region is CASSPPDGNEQFF. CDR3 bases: TGTGCCAGCAGCCCCCCGGACGGGAATGAGCAGTTCTTC. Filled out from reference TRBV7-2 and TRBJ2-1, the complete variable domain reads GAGVSQSPSNKVTEKGKDVELRCDPISGHTALYWYRQSLGQGLEFLIYFQGNSAPDKSGLPSDRFSAERTGGSVSTLTIQRTQQEDSAVYLCASSPPDGNEQFFGPGTRLTVL.

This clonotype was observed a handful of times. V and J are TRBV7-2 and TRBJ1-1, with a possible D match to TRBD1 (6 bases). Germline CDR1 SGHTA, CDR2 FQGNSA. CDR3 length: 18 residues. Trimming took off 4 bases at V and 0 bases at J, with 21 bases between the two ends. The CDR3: CASSYRRDKRFMNTEAFF. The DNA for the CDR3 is TGTGCCAGCAGCTACCGCCGGGACAAAAGATTCATGAACACTGAAGCTTTCTTT.

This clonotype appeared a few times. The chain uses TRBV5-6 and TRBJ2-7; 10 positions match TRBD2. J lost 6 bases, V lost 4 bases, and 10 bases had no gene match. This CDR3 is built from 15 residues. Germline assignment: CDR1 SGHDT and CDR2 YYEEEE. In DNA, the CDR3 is TGTGCCAGCAGCACCCTCGGGACTAGCGCGAGCGAGCAGTACTTC. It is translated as CASSTLGTSASEQYF.

The CDR3 loop reads CASSLAGGEGDTQYF. The CDR3 region has the DNA TGTGCCAGCAGCTTAGCGGGAGGGGAGGGAGATACGCAGTATTTT. The chain joins TRBV7-8 to TRBJ2-3; 7 nucleotides line up with TRBD2. This CDR3 is 15 amino acids long. CDR1 and CDR2 (germline): SGHVS, FQNEAQ. J was trimmed by 5 bases and V by 0 bases; bases with no gene match: 5.

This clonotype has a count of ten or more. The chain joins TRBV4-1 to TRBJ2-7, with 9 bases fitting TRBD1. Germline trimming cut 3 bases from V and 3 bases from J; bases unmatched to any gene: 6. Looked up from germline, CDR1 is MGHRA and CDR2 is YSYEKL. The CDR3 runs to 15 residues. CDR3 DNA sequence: TGCGCCAGCAGCCAGCCGGGACAGGGTATCTACGAGCAGTACTTC. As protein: CASSQPGQGIYEQYF.

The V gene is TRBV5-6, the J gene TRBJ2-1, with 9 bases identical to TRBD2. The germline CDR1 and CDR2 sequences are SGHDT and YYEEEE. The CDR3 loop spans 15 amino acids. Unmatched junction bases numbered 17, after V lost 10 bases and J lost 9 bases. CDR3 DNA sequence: TGTGCCTCCACCGGGGGGGGACTAGCTTTTCGTGAGCAGTTCTTC. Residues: CASTGGGLAFREQFF. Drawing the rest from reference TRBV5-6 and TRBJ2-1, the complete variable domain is DAGVTQSPTHLIKTRGQQVTLRCSPKSGHDTVSWYQQALGQGPQFIFQYYEEEERQRGNFPDRFSGHQFPNYSSELNVNALLLGDSALYLCASTGGGLAFREQFFGPGTRLTVL.